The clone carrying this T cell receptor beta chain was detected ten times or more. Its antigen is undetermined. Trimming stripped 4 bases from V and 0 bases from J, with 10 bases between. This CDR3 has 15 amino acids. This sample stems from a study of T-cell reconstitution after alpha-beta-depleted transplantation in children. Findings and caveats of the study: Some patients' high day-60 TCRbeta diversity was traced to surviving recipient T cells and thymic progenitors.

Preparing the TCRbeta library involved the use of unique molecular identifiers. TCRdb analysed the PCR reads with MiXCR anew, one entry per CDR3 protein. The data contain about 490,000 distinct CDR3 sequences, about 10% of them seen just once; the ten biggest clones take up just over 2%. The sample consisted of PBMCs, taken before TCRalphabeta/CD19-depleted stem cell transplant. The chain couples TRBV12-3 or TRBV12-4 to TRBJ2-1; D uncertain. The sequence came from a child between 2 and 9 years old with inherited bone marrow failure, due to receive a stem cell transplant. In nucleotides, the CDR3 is TGTGCCAGCAGTTCAGAGCCGAGCTCCTACAATGAGCAGTTCTTC. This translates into CASSSEPSSYNEQFF.